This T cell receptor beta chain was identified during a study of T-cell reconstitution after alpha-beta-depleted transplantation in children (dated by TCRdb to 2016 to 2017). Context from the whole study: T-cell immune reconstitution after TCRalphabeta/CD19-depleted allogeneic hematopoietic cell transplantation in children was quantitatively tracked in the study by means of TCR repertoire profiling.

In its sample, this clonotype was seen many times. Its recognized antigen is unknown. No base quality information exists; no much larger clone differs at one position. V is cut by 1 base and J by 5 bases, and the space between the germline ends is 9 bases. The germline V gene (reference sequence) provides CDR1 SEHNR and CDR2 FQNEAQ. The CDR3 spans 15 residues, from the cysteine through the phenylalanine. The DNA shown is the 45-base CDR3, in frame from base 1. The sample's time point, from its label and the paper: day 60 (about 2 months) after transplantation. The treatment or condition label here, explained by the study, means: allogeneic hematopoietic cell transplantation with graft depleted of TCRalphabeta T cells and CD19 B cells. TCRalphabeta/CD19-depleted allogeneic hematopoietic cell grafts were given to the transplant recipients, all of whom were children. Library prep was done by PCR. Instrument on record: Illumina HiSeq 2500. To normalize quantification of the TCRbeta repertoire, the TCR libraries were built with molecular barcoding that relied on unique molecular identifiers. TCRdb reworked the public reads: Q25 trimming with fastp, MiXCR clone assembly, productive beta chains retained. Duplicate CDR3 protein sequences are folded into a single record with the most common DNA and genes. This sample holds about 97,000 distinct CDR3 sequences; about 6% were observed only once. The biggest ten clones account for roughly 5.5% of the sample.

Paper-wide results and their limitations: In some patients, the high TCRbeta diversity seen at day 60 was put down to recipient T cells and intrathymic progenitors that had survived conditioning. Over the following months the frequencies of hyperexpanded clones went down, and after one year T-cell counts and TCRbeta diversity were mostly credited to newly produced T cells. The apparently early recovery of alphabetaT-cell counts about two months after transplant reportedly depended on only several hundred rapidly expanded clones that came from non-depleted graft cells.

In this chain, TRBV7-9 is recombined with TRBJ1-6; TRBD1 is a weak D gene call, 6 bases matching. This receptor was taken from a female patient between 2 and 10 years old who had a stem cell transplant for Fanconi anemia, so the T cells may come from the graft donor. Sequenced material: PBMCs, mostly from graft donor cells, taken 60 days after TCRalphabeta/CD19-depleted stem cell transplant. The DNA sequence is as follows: TGTGCCAGCAGCTTAGTTGGGGGGCATAATTCACCCCTCCACTTT. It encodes CASSLVGGHNSPLHF.